A single count supports the clone carrying this T cell receptor (beta chain). The antigen remains undetermined. The data are from a study of cytomegalovirus exposure and HLA in healthy donors. PCR primers comprised 60 Vbeta and 13 Jbeta primers. Libraries were prepared by immunoSEQ multiplex PCR; TCRdb keeps only in-frame clonotypes and omits some of them. The sample shows some 130,000 clones, 65% to 80% of them seen only once. Per germline, CDR1 MDHEN and CDR2 SYDVKM. V was clipped by 6 bases and J by 4 bases, with 12 bases between them. This CDR3 is built from 13 residues. Broader study findings: An analysis that came later showed most CMV-associated TCR beta chains appearing HLA-restricted. The study designated 150 or so TCR beta chains cytomegalovirus-associated.

V and J are TRBV28 and TRBJ1-2; D uncertain. The source material was PBMCs. The receptor's source is a man in his forties in good health and CMV-seropositive. CDR3: CASRKGGSYGYTF. The CDR3, as DNA: TGTGCCAGCAGAAAGGGTGGGAGCTATGGCTACACCTTC.